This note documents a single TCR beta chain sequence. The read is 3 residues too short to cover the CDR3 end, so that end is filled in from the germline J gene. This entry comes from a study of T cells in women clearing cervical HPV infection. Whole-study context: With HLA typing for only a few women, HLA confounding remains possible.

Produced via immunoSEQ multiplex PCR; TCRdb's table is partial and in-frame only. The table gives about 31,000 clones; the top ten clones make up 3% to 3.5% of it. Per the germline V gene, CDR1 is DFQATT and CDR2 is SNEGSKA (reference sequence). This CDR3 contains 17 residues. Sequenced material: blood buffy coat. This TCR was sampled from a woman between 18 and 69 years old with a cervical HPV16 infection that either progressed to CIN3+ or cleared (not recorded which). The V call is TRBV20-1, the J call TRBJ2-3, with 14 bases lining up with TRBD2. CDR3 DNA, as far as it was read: TGCAGTGCGGGTGGGACTAGCGGGGGATCGTACCAAGAGACG. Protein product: CSAGGTSGGSYQET. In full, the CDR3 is CSAGGTSGGSYQETQYF.